Following are 16 T cell receptor beta chains from one sample sequenced in a study of radiation and T cells in renal cell carcinoma. Time point specified: baseline pretreatment blood. Regarding treatment: 15 Gy SBRT to primary tumor, nephrectomy 4 weeks later. Here immunoSEQ multiplex PCR was the method, and the copy in TCRdb shows in-frame clones only, minus some. Seen here are 100,000 to 150,000 clones, around 84% observed once, and the top ten hold 3%. The input for sequencing was blood, taken from a patient whose treatment included radiotherapy and nephrectomy. These receptors were collected from a woman in her fifties or sixties with renal cell carcinoma.

This clone came up once. This chain connects TRBV19 to TRBJ1-1, with 8 bases identical to TRBD1. J gave up 0 bases and V 5 bases, and 2 bases lay outside the gene matches. The CDR3 length is 14 residues. Germline assignment: CDR1 LNHDA and CDR2 SQIVND (reference sequence). Here the CDR3 reads CASSQGALNTEAFF. CDR3 nucleotides: TGTGCCAGTAGTCAGGGGGCCTTGAACACTGAAGCTTTCTTT.

The rearrangement joins TRBV5-1 to TRBJ1-2; D is unresolved. The V gene's germline CDR1 is SGHRS and CDR2 YFSETQ. Trimming removed 0 bases from V and 3 bases from J, with 18 bases in between. The length of the CDR3 is 17 residues. In DNA form, the CDR3 reads TGCGCCAGCAGCTTGGCCCCAGGAGGGAGGCGTCACTATGGCTACACCTTC. It specifies CASSLAPGGRRHYGYTF.

The sample holds one count of this clone. The chain is built from TRBV28 and TRBJ2-7; TRBD1 might be the D (6 bases). Trimming removed 6 bases from V and 4 bases from J, with 10 bases in between. Germline-derived CDR1 and CDR2 are MDHEN and SYDVKM. The length of the CDR3 is 12 residues. In DNA, the CDR3 is TGTGCCAGCAGCGAAGGGGGATACGAGCAGTACTTC. This translates into CASSEGGYEQYF. Drawing the rest from reference TRBV28 and TRBJ2-7, the complete variable domain is DVKVTQSSRYLVKRTGEKVFLECVQDMDHENMFWYRQDPGLGLRLIYFSYDVKMKEKGDIPEGYSVSREKKERFSLILESASTNQTSMYLCASSEGGYEQYFGPGTRLTVT.

The gene calls are TRBV5-1 and TRBJ2-2; TRBD1 agrees at 9 bases. This CDR3 comprises 15 residues. V was clipped by 4 bases and J by 10 bases; unmatched bases: 11. Per germline, CDR1 SGHRS and CDR2 YFSETQ. The CDR3 region is CASSVGQGGSVELFF. For the CDR3, the DNA is TGCGCCAGCAGCGTGGGACAGGGAGGGTCCGTGGAGCTGTTTTTT.

This sequence joins TRBV30 and TRBJ2-7, with TRBD2 matching over 12 bases. Germline V gives CDR1 GTSNPN, CDR2 SVGIG (reference sequence). CDR3 length: 15 residues. Losses at the gene ends were 6 bases for V and 1 base for J; bases not matched to a gene: 7. CDR3 loop: CACRPGTSGSYEQYF. CDR3 coding DNA: TGTGCCTGCCGACCCGGGACTAGCGGGTCCTACGAGCAGTACTTC.

The chain uses TRBV4-2 and TRBJ1-5; unclear D gene. The CDR3 contains 17 residues. Trimming took 0 bases from V and 0 from J, leaving 12 bases between them. Germline loops: CDR1 LGHNA, CDR2 YNFKEQ. The CDR3 DNA reads TGTGCCAGCAGCCAAGATCATGGCAGCTATAGCAATCAGCCCCAGCATTTT. Its protein is CASSQDHGSYSNQPQHF.

The J gene is TRBJ2-4, the V gene TRBV15; D possibly corresponds to TRBD1 (6 bases). The V gene's germline CDR1 is LNHNV and CDR2 YYDKDF (reference sequence). The V end was cut by 5 bases, the J end by 7 bases, with 21 bases between. The CDR3 spans 16 residues. CDR3 sequence reads: CATSDTRGFLGNIQYF. As DNA, the CDR3 is TGTGCCACCAGCGATACTAGGGGGTTTTTGGGTAACATTCAGTACTTC.

The chain uses TRBV2 and TRBJ2-3; D may be TRBD2 (6 bases). V was clipped by 8 bases and J by 0 bases, with 12 bases between them. The CDR3 covers 14 residues. Germline V gives CDR1 SNHLY, CDR2 FYNNEI. The chain's CDR3 is CASCLGTSTDTQYF. CDR3 in DNA: TGTGCCAGCTGTTTAGGGACTAGCACAGATACGCAGTATTTT.

This sequence joins TRBV5-1 and TRBJ1-1; TRBD1 might be the D (5 bases). Per germline, CDR1 SGHRS and CDR2 YFSETQ. The CDR3 extends over 16 amino acids. Trimming shortened V by 4 bases and J by 2 bases, and 18 bases separated the two germline ends. CDR3: CASSPSGAAGNTEAFF. The CDR3 DNA reads as TGCGCCAGCAGCCCCAGTGGGGCAGCGGGTAACACTGAAGCTTTCTTT. The entire variable domain, with the rest obtained from reference TRBV5-1 and TRBJ1-1, is as follows: KAGVTQTPRYLIKTRGQQVTLSCSPISGHRSVSWYQQTPGQGLQFLFEYFSETQRNKGNFPGRFSGRQFSNSRSEMNVSTLELGDSALYLCASSPSGAAGNTEAFFGQGTRLTVV.

DNA of the CDR3: TGTGCCAGCGGACCTCAGGGCGGAAACACCATATATTTT. Its translation is CASGPQGGNTIYF. This chain joins TRBV18 and TRBJ1-3; the D gene is possibly TRBD1 (5 bases). Trimming removed 8 bases at V and 4 bases at J, with 12 bases between. This CDR3 is 13 amino acids long. Looked up from germline, CDR1 is KGHSH and CDR2 is LQKENI.

This clone showed up just a few times. The gene calls are TRBV19 and TRBJ1-1; unclear D gene. CDR1 and CDR2 (germline): LNHDA, SQIVND (reference sequence). The germline V and J ends were trimmed by 3 bases and 5 bases, with 10 bases remaining between them. This CDR3 is 13 amino acids long. The CDR3 spells CASSITPGTEAFF. In DNA form, the CDR3 reads TGTGCCAGTAGTATCACCCCCGGGACTGAAGCTTTCTTT.

Here the CDR3 DNA reads TGTGCCAGCAGCTTGAGAGGGACAGGGGTGCGAGGCTACACCTTC. Amino acid sequence: CASSLRGTGVRGYTF. The genes are TRBV5-8 and TRBJ1-2; TRBD1 matches at 10 bases. The ends lost 1 base at V and 8 bases at J; junction bases unmatched: 8. Looked up from germline, CDR1 is SGHTS and CDR2 is YDEGEE. The CDR3 has 15 residues.

The CDR3 spells CASSQGGPYEQYF. Here the CDR3 DNA reads TGTGCCAGCAGCCAGGGAGGGCCGTACGAGCAGTACTTC. The V and J genes are TRBV11-2 and TRBJ2-7; TRBD2 agrees at 7 bases. Germline V gives CDR1 SGHAT, CDR2 FQNNGV. The CDR3 covers 13 residues. J lost 4 bases, V lost 5 bases, and 5 bases had no gene match.

CDR3 DNA: TGTGCCAGCAGCTCACAGACTGTCCGGGAGGTGAATGGCTACACCTTC. It codes for CASSSQTVREVNGYTF. This rearrangement joins TRBV7-2 to TRBJ1-2; no firm D call. Per germline, CDR1 SGHTA and CDR2 FQGNSA. The V end was cut by 4 bases, the J end by 6 bases, with 21 bases between. The CDR3 extends over 16 amino acids.

The chain carries TRBV5-5 and TRBJ1-2; no definite D call. V lost 0 bases to trimming and J lost 0 bases, with 6 bases between them. CDR1 is SGHKS and CDR2 is YYEKEE in the germline V gene (reference sequence). The CDR3 totals 14 residues. The CDR3: CASSLVGTNYGYTF. The CDR3 nucleotides read TGTGCCAGCAGCTTGGTGGGGACTAACTATGGCTACACCTTC.

CDR3 amino acids: CASRSVSRLFSYNEQFF. CDR3 sequence (DNA): TGTGCCAGCAGGTCCGTGTCTCGACTATTCTCCTACAATGAGCAGTTCTTC. The V gene is TRBV7-8, the J gene TRBJ2-1; D is possibly TRBD2 (5 bases). Trimming shortened V by 6 bases and J by 0 bases, and 18 bases separated the two germline ends. In germline, CDR1 is SGHVS, CDR2 FQNEAQ. This CDR3 region has 17 residues.